This section outlines one TCR beta chain sequence together with its context. Which antigen it targets is not known. No qualities accompany the bases; no much larger clone lies one base away. Other DNA sequences in the sample encode the same CDR3. The sample belongs to a study of T cell responses to AZD1222 COVID-19 vaccine (TCRdb year 2021). At the level of the whole study: AZD1222 recipients given second doses at about 4 weeks or at about 12 weeks were pooled, since spike-specific TCR depth and breadth were not found to differ between the two schedules. Enrollment into the trials was organized by age into subgroups of 18-55, 56-69 and 70-plus years, and those subgroups contained roughly 150, 30 and 60 TCR-sequenced participants, respectively. TCR sequencing covered 230 or so trial participants: some 210 given two doses of AZD1222 and around 25 given two doses of MenACWY control vaccine. The paper's findings and limits, for the study overall: Most participants were white British and females outnumbered males, and the authors suggested that clonal diversity may have been underestimated. The vaccine-associated CD4 TCRs covered the entire spike protein, and the dominant responses fell in regions 160-218 and 743-854. Conclusions about previously exposed vaccinees are limited because only six or seven AZD1222 recipients were SARS-CoV-2 seropositive at baseline. A significant rise in spike-specific TCR breadth and depth was observed after two AZD1222 doses relative to day 0 and relative to MenACWY recipients. Because no day 14 peak-response samples were available, repertoires were characterized only after the peak T cell response. Epitopes outside the regions mutated in the B.1.351 and B.1.1.7 variants were reportedly recognized by nearly half of the unique spike-specific TCRs. The 56-69-year group was small, and its depth increase did not reach significance, likely because of low power.

Explained via the paper, the time point label denotes: baseline before first vaccination. The vaccinee samples were drawn from two UK trials, COV001 and COV002, one of which was a single-blind randomized controlled phase 2/3 trial testing AZD1222 (ChAdOx1 nCoV-19) in healthy adults. For TCRbeta chain sequencing, PBMC samples were collected from trial participants at day 0 and at day 28 after the second dose. The CDR3 regions of human TCRbeta chains were analyzed by immunosequencing. Per the authors' processing: Repertoire TCRs were matched against a reference library of SARS-CoV-2-specific TCRs generated with the MIRA antigen-specificity platform. Breadth meant the fraction of unique TCRs that were SARS-CoV-2-associated, whereas depth meant the fraction of total T cells that were SARS-CoV-2-associated. Using the MIRA data, each spike-specific TCR was assigned both to the spike region to which the TCR was reactive and to a CD4 or CD8 class. Log10-transformed breadth and depth values were compared by one-way ANOVA with Sidak's multiple comparisons tests. In its TCRdb copy, this immuneACCESS table keeps in-frame sequences only and misses some clones. Where compared with another copy, unresolved V genes explain less than half of these, and the others have no known cause. V, J and clone size were drawn from that table, and D and trimming were deduced from the DNA. This sample lists about 120,000 clones; nearly 90% were detected once. Of the sample, around 3.3% is held by the ten largest clones.

V and J are trimmed by 3 bases and 2 bases, and the gene matches miss 0 bases of the junction. Counted from cysteine to phenylalanine, this CDR3 has 14 amino acids. Here the CDR3 DNA is all that survives: 42 bases in frame from base 1. CDR1 MDHEN and CDR2 SYDVKM are derived from the germline V gene. The clonotype comes from an adult in good health. The sample was peripheral blood, taken on day 0 of AZD1222 vaccination. Rearrangement joined TRBV28 to TRBJ2-1, and 8 junctional nucleotides match TRBD2. The CDR3 loop reads CASSLRGAYNEQFF. The DNA sequence follows: TGTGCCAGCAGTTTGCGGGGGGCCTACAATGAGCAGTTCTTC.